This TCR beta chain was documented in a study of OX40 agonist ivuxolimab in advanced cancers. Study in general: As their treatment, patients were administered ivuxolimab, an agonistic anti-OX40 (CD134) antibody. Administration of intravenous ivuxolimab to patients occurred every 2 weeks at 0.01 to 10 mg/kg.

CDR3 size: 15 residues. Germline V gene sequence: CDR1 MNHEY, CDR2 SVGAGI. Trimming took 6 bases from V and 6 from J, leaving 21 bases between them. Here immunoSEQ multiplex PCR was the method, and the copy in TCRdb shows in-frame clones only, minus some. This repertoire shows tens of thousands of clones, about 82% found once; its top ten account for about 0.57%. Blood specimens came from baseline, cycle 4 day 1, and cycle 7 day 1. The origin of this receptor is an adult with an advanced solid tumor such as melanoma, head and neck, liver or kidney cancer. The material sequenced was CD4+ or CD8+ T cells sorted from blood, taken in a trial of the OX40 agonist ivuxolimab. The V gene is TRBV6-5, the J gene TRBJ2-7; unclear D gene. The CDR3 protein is CASSLEPTATGEQYF. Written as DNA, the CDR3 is TGTGCCAGCAGCCTCGAACCGACCGCCACGGGCGAGCAGTACTTC.